This T cell receptor beta chain appears in the sequencing data of a study of tumor and adjacent non-tumor tissue in lung cancer. The template was RNA from unsorted bulk tissue. Germline lookup yields CDR1 SGHRS and CDR2 YFSETQ. This CDR3 comprises 20 residues. V was pared by 4 bases and J by 4 bases, with 20 bases of the junction left unmatched. The library came from three nested PCR rounds adapted from ARM-PCR protocols. TCRdb ran MiXCR on the multiplex PCR reads and lists one entry per CDR3 protein. The repertoire holds about 79,000 distinct CDR3 sequences, with over 60% as singletons. Specimen: lung tumor tissue. The chain recombines TRBV5-1 with TRBJ2-1, with 10 nucleotides matching TRBD1. This clonotype was obtained from a woman in her thirties or forties with non-small cell lung cancer. For the CDR3, the DNA is TGCGCCAGCAGCATAACTCCGGGACAGGGGATAATTTCTCATTACAATGAGCAGTTCTTC. It translates to CASSITPGQGIISHYNEQFF. Combining the CDR3 with reference TRBV5-1 and TRBJ2-1 gives the whole variable domain KAGVTQTPRYLIKTRGQQVTLSCSPISGHRSVSWYQQTPGQGLQFLFEYFSETQRNKGNFPGRFSGRQFSNSRSEMNVSTLELGDSALYLCASSITPGQGIISHYNEQFFGPGTRLTVL.